This T cell receptor beta chain stems from a study of blood T cell repertoires in COVID-19. In the authors' workflow: How many nucleated cells were present was estimated from reference gene primer amplification. The table came from immunoSEQ multiplex PCR; TCRdb's copy has only in-frame clones and leaves some out. The V and J calls and clone size are taken from that table; D and trimming were inferred from the DNA. Of about half a million clones listed, about 88% are singletons. CDR1 is LNHNV, CDR2 YYDKDF, per germline (reference sequence). V shed 0 bases and J shed 8 bases, with 16 bases lying between them. CDR3 length equals 16 residues. Those enrolled in Seattle joined during active infection and were followed longitudinally afterward.

The receptor was isolated from a man aged 18 to 29 with COVID-19, enrolled during active disease. This chain uses TRBV15 with TRBJ1-4, with D possibly TRBD1 on 6 matching bases. The source material was peripheral blood. For the CDR3, the DNA is TGTGCCACCAGCAGAGATATAGCAGGGGTTGAAGAAAAACTGTTTTTT. Its protein product is CATSRDIAGVEEKLFF.